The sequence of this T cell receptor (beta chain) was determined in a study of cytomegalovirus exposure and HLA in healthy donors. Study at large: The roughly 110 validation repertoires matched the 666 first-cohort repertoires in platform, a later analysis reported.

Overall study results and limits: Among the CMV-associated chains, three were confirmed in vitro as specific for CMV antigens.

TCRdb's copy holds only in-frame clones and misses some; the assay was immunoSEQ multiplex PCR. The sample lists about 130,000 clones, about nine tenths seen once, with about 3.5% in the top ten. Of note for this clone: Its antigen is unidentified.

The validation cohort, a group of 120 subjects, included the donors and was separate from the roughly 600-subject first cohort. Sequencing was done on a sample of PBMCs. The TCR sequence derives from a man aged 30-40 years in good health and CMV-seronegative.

CDR3: CASSPSLFSSYEQYF. CDR3 in DNA: TGTGCCAGCAGCCCCTCTCTGTTTAGCTCCTACGAGCAGTACTTC. V usage is TRBV28 and J usage is TRBJ2-7, with D hard to call. Trimming removed 6 bases at V and 0 bases at J, with 15 bases between. CDR3 length: 15 residues. Germline CDR1 is MDHEN and CDR2 is SYDVKM.